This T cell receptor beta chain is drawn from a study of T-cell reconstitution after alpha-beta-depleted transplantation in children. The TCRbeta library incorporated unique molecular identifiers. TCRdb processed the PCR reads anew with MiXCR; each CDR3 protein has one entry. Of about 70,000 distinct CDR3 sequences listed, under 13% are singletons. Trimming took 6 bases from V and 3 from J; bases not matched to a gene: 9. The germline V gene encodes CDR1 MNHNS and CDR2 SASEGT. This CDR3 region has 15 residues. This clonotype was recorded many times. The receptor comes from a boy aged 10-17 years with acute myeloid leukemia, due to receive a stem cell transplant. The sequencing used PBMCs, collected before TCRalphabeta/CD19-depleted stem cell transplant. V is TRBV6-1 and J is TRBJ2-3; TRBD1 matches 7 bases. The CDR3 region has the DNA TGTGCCAGCAGGGCGACAGGGAGTTGGACAGATACGCAGTATTTT. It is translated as CASRATGSWTDTQYF.